Below, one T cell receptor beta chain is given with its context. Its antigen is as yet unknown. These data come from a study of T cell responses to AZD1222 COVID-19 vaccine. General study findings and limits: Without day 14 samples, only post-peak T cell repertoires were studied.

Germline CDR1 SGHVT, CDR2 SQSDAQ. V trimming: 3 bases; J trimming: 4 bases; junction bases outside the gene matches: 10. The CDR3 contains 16 residues. The method was immunoSEQ multiplex PCR; TCRdb's version includes in-frame clones alone and lacks a portion of them. The sample lists more than 60,000 clones, approximately 80% occurring once. The rearrangement joins TRBV7-4 to TRBJ2-5; 8 nucleotides line up with TRBD2. Here the sequenced sample was peripheral blood, taken on day 0 of AZD1222 vaccination. The clonotype originates from an adult in good health. CDR3 nucleotides: TGTGCCAGCAGCTTCTCAAGGTACGGGAGGGCAGAGACCCAGTACTTC. This gives the protein CASSFSRYGRAETQYF.